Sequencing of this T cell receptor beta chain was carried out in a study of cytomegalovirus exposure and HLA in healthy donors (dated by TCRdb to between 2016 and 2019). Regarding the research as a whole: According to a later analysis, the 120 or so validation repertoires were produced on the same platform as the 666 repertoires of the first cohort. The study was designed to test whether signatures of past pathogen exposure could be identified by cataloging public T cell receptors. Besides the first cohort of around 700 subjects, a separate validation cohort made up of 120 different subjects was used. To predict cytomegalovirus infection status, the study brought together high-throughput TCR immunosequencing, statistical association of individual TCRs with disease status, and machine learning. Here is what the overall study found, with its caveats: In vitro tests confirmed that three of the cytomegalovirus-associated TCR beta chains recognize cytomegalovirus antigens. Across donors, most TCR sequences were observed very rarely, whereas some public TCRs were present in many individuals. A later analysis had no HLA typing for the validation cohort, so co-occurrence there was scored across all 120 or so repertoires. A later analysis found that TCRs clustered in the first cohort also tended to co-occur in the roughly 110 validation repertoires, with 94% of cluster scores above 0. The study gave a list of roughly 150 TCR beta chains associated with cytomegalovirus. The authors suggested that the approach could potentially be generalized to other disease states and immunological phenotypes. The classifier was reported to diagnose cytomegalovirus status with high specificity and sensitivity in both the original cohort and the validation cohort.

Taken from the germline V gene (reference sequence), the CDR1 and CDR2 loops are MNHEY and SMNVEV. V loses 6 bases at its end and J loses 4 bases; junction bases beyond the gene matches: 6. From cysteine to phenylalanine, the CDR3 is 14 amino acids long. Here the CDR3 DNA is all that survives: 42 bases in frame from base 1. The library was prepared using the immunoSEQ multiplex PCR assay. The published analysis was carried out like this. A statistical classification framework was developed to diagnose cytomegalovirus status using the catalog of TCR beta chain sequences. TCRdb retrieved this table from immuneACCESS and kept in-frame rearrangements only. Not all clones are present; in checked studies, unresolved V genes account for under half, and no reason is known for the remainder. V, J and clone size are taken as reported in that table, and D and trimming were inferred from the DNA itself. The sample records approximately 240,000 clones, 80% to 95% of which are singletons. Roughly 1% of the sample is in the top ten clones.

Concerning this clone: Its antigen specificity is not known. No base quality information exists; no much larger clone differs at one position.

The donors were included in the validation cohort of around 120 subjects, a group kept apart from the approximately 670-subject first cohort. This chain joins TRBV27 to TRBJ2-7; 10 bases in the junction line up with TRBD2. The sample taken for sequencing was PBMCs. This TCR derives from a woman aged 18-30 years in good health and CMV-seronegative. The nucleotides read TGTGCCAGCAGGGGTAGCGGGAGGAATTACGAGCAGTACTTC. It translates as CASRGSGRNYEQYF.